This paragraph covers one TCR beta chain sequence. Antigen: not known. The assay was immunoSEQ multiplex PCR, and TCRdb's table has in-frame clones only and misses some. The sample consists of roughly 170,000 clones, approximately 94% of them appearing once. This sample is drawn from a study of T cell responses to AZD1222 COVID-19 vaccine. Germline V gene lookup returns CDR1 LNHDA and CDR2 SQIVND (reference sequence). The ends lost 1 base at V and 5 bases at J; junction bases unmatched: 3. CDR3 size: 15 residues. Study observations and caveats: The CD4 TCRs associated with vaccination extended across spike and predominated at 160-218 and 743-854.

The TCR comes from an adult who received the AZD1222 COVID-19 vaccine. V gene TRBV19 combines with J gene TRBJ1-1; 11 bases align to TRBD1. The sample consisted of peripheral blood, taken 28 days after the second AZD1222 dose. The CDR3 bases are TGTGCCAGTAGTATAGGGACAGGGGGCCATACTGAAGCTTTCTTT. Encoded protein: CASSIGTGGHTEAFF.